This T cell receptor (beta chain) emerged from a study of T cells in women clearing cervical HPV infection. Sequencing used immunoSEQ multiplex PCR; TCRdb keeps in-frame clones, though not all of them. The sample table includes about 14,000 clones. A remark on this clone: The missing CDR3 end, 3 residues past where the read stops, is filled in from the germline J gene.

With 2 bases removed from V and 3 bases from J, the gap between germline ends came to 10 bases. The germline V gene has CDR1 MNHEY and CDR2 SVGEGT. The CDR3 covers 14 residues. This chain links TRBV6-2 or TRBV6-3 with TRBJ1-1; the D is unclear. This clonotype was sampled from a woman aged 18 to 75 with a cervical HPV16 infection that either progressed to CIN3+ or cleared (not recorded which). Sequenced sample: blood buffy coat. CDR3 DNA (partial): TGTGCCAGCAGTTACCGGGGTGGGGACACTGAA. Translated: CASSYRGGDTE. In full, the CDR3 is CASSYRGGDTEAFF.